What follows are 2 T cell receptor beta chains derived from one specimen sequenced in a study of T cell responses to AZD1222 COVID-19 vaccine. The method was immunoSEQ multiplex PCR; TCRdb's version includes in-frame clones alone and lacks a portion of them. The top ten clones hold more than 12% of a sample with under 70,000 clones, about 70% of them seen once. This specimen was peripheral blood, taken on day 0 of AZD1222 vaccination. Receptor source: an adult in good health.

This clone was seen more than once but under ten times. V and J are TRBV6-2 or TRBV6-3 and TRBJ2-7; 8 positions agree with TRBD1. This CDR3 has 16 residues. Germline assignment: CDR1 MNHEY and CDR2 SVGEGT. Trimming removed 6 bases from V and 5 bases from J; junction bases left unmatched: 15. The DNA for the CDR3 is TGTGCCAGCAGCCCTATGGACGGGACAGGCCACAACGAGCAGTACTTC. It encodes CASSPMDGTGHNEQYF.

The chain recombines TRBV5-6 with TRBJ1-6; 7 bases fit TRBD1. The CDR3 consists of 14 residues. The germline CDR1 and CDR2 sequences are SGHDT and YYEEEE. V shed 0 bases, J shed 7 bases, and the junction held 1 base outside the gene matches. For the CDR3, the DNA is TGTGCCAGCAGCTTGGGCAGGGGGAATTCACCCCTCCACTTT. Its translation: CASSLGRGNSPLHF.